This TCR beta chain is from a study of Ad26.COV2.S vaccination and SARS-CoV-2 variants. Turning to the study itself: Among those in the COV1001 Ad26.COV2.S trial arm was the donor. The vaccine Ad26.COV2.S was put into the muscle once, or twice with 56 days between.

Study-level findings and limits: Those who received vaccine or placebo ended up with similar non-spike TCR breadth. Breadth, reportedly substantial, characterized the spike-specific CD8+ and CD4+ T cell responses after vaccination.

Treatment indicated: roughly 19 received Ad26.COV2.S at low or high dose, single or two shots; roughly five received placebo; per-sample allocation not given. Sampling was performed 63 days after the first vaccine or placebo injection. About this clone itself: Its specificity is unknown.

The trim removed 3 bases at V and 10 bases at J, leaving 12 bases unmatched. This CDR3 has 17 amino acids. Germline V CDR1 and CDR2: KGHSH, LQKENI. Clones were sequenced by immunoSEQ multiplex PCR, and TCRdb holds only the in-frame ones, with some missing. The sample consists of hundreds of thousands of clones, roughly 90% of them appearing once. The rearrangement joins TRBV18 to TRBJ2-1; 13 nucleotides align to TRBD2. This material consisted of peripheral blood, taken in a trial of Ad26.COV2.S vaccine versus placebo. The source of this sequence is a person aged 18-65 years who received the Ad26.COV2.S COVID-19 vaccine or a placebo. The CDR3 reads CASSPGGGTSGIGEQFF. The CDR3 bases are TGTGCCAGCTCACCGGGAGGTGGGACTAGCGGGATAGGGGAGCAGTTCTTC.